This TCR beta chain was recorded in a study of shared clonotypes between healthy human individuals (dated by TCRdb to 2018 to 2021). About the full investigation: The cohort comprised a couple of women and three men aged 18 to 49 years. For each donor, CD4 naive and CD4 memory were each given three plates, CD8 naive was given two plates, and CD8 memory was given one plate. To estimate repertoire size and how much clonotype sharing occurs between individuals, the study deeply sequenced the blood TCR repertoires of five healthy adults. To increase sequencing depth and limit assay-specific biases, TCR repertoire library preparation and sequencing were carried out by different laboratories using diverse techniques. Each donor's leukapheresis produced roughly between roughly 0.85 and 10 billion PBMCs. Overall study results and their limits: Even with the large sequencing depth, rarefaction of the sorted-subset datasets indicated that sequencing was incomplete. Larger estimated clonotype richness was generally found for naive subsets than for memory subsets. Clonotypes shared by all four sorted-subset donors showed higher generation probabilities than non-shared clonotypes. Sampling was limited to blood, and TCR repertoires in tissue likely differ from TCR repertoires in blood. Because the study included a small number of donors, the genetic and exposure-history diversity represented was limited. Pairwise subsampling led to the expectation that sequencing depth would affect the degree of clonotype sharing among donors. Approximately 4.8% of naive CD4, roughly 3.5% of naive CD8, approximately 2.2% of memory CD4, and less than 0.45% of memory CD8 clonotypes were shared across four donors.

Healthy HIV-negative adults with no recently reported acute infections or vaccinations were included as donors. Every donor was a Caucasian adult living in Nashville, Tennessee, USA. Magnetic negative selection was used to enrich CD4+ T cells, after which naive cells were positively selected on CD45RA and the negative fraction became the memory subset. Blood was obtained by leukapheresis, after which PBMCs were separated by Ficoll-Histopaque density gradient centrifugation and cryopreserved in liquid nitrogen vapor phase. Analytical flow cytometry was used to check the purity and quantity of each magnetically sorted T cell population. From each sorted fraction, genomic DNA was isolated and quantified by UV absorbance on a Nanodrop 2000c. Using the deep immunoSEQ assay, TCR CDR3 regions were amplified from genomic DNA by multiplex PCR. Extracted genomic DNA from each cell subset was distributed evenly across all wells of several immunoSEQ 96-well plates, and each plate was treated as a replicate. Each replicate PCR for sorted subsets received approximately 200 ng genomic DNA, equal to tens of thousands of T cell genomes. The purified libraries were quantified using a Qubit 3.0 fluorometer, sized with a Bioanalyzer 2100, and then quantified again using the KAPA Library Quantification kit. Each immunoSEQ 96-well plate was sequenced on its own single-read 150-cycle Illumina NextSeq 550 flow cell. In the paper's pipeline: Because only junctional sequences without quality scores were contained in the immunoSEQ output, filtering matching that applied to full-length reads could not be performed. To assign V/J genes and CDR3, sequences were annotated against IMGT germline references using PyIR, a Python wrapper for IgBLAST v1.9. Reads with weak V/J assignments (E-value above 1e-6), missing CDR3, stop codons, out-of-frame junctions, or ambiguous translated residues were removed. A V3J clonotype was defined by an identical inferred V gene, J gene, and CDR3 amino acid sequence. Percentage overlap between repertoires was computed as shared unique clonotypes divided by the size of the smaller repertoire. RTK rarefaction, the Chao1 estimator, and Recon v2.1 estimates of unobserved clonotypes were used to assess repertoire richness. Generation probabilities were computed with OLGA for all TCRbeta clonotypes obtained by the gDNA method from several donors. TCRdb's version of the immuneACCESS table is confined to in-frame rearrangements and falls short of the full clone set. An unresolved V gene accounts for under half of the shortfall where checked; the remainder is of unknown origin. The V and J calls and clone size are taken from that table; D and trimming were inferred from the DNA. The sample has 2.5 million or so clones on record, roughly nine tenths of them singletons. The ten largest clonotypes hold under 0.15% of the sample.

Remarks on this clone: Its target antigen remains unknown. Base qualities are not recorded, but no much larger clone differs from it by a single base.

The germline ends are 17 bases apart after V is trimmed by 4 bases and J by 5 bases. Measured from the cysteine to the phenylalanine, the CDR3 is 15 residues long. Here the CDR3 DNA is all that survives: 45 bases in frame from base 1. The germline V gene provides CDR1 MGHDK and CDR2 SYGVNS. Sequencing was performed on naive CD4+ T cells sorted from blood. The sample's cell subset or site, from its label and the paper: CD45RA+ positively selected. The source is a man between 18 and 35 years old in good health. This receptor chain uses TRBV25-1 and TRBJ1-1; 6 matching bases give a weak D call of TRBD1. The CDR3 in this case is CASSARLQGGTEAFF. The bases are TGTGCCAGCAGTGCGCGCCTACAGGGCGGTACTGAAGCTTTCTTT.